This TCR beta chain was documented in a study of cytotoxic CD8 clonotypes in ibrutinib-treated CLL. Produced via immunoSEQ multiplex PCR; TCRdb's table is partial and in-frame only. The sample comprises 110,000 or so clones, 45% to 65% of which are singletons, and more than 35% rests with the top ten. With 7 bases removed from V and 2 bases from J, the gap between germline ends came to 11 bases. The CDR3 is 13 amino acids. CDR1 and CDR2 from the germline V gene are SNHLY and FYNNEI. The clonotype originates from a human donor with chronic lymphocytic leukemia. The genes are TRBV2 and TRBJ2-5, with a tentative D call TRBD1 (5 bases). Sequencing used PBMCs, obtained after 24 months of ibrutinib treatment. The CDR3 region is CASNGALQETQYF. The CDR3 DNA sequence: TGTGCCAGCAATGGGGCCCTACAAGAGACCCAGTACTTC.